These 12 T cell receptor beta chains came from one sample sequenced in a study of cytotoxic CD8 clonotypes in ibrutinib-treated CLL. Assay: immunoSEQ multiplex PCR; the TCRdb copy retains only in-frame clones and omits some. The profile shows about 130,000 clones, around 85% of them singletons. The sequencing used PBMCs, collected after 24 months of ibrutinib treatment. The receptors stem from a human donor with chronic lymphocytic leukemia.

This chain links TRBV5-1 with TRBJ2-1; 8 nucleotides line up with TRBD2. With V trimmed by 4 bases and J by 7 bases, 10 bases remained unmatched. CDR1 and CDR2 (germline): SGHRS, YFSETQ. The CDR3 runs 15 residues. CDR3 sequence reads: CASSPRSGMGNEQFF. Here the CDR3 DNA reads TGCGCCAGCAGCCCACGTAGCGGGATGGGAAATGAGCAGTTCTTC.

The chain employs TRBV28 and TRBJ2-7; 11 nucleotides agree with TRBD2. CDR1 and CDR2 (germline): MDHEN, SYDVKM. The CDR3 is made up of 14 amino acids. Losses at the gene ends were 6 bases for V and 3 bases for J; bases not matched to a gene: 4. This chain's CDR3 is CASSTGTSGYEQYF. CDR3 in DNA: TGTGCCAGCAGCACCGGGACTAGCGGCTACGAGCAGTACTTC.

Of note for this clone: The germline gene is not matched at one end of the junction; a read error may be the cause. The chain couples TRBV6-1 to TRBJ1-5, with 10 bases aligning to TRBD1. Germline-derived CDR1 and CDR2 are MNHNS and SASEGT. This CDR3 is 18 amino acids long. CDR3 amino acids: CASSKAGTGARANQPQHF. CDR3 nucleotide sequence: TGTGCCAGCAGTAAAGCCGGGACAGGGGCCAGGGCCAATCAGCCCCAGCATTTT.

The V and J genes are TRBV7-9 and TRBJ2-3, with TRBD2 identical over 7 bases. V trimming: 1 base; J trimming: 5 bases; junction bases outside the gene matches: 9. Germline CDR1 reads SEHNR; CDR2 reads FQNEAQ (reference sequence). CDR3 length equals 16 residues. CDR3 sequence: CASSLDVAGAEDTQYF. The CDR3 DNA reads TGTGCCAGCAGCTTAGACGTTGCGGGAGCGGAAGATACGCAGTATTTT.

In its sample, this clone was seen a few times. An end of the junction does not agree with germline; a read error may underlie this. The gene calls are TRBV7-3 and TRBJ1-2; 11 nucleotides line up with TRBD1. The CDR3 spans 15 residues. Germline CDR1 SGHTA, CDR2 FQGTGA. Written as DNA, the CDR3 is TGTGCCAGCAGCCTACAAGGGGACAGGGGGATGCGATATGACTTC. Amino acid sequence: CASSLQGDRGMRYDF.

The chain uses TRBV9 and TRBJ1-2; 7 bases are shared with TRBD1. The CDR3 is 15 residues long. J was trimmed by 0 bases and V by 4 bases; bases with no gene match: 6. Germline CDR1 and CDR2: SGDLS and YYNGEE. The CDR3 region is CASSTWTGPNYGYTF. The CDR3 nucleotides read TGTGCCAGCAGCACTTGGACAGGTCCTAACTATGGCTACACCTTC.

The chain uses TRBV4-2 and TRBJ1-1; TRBD1 might be the D (6 bases). CDR3 length: 15 residues. Per the germline V gene, CDR1 is LGHNA and CDR2 is YNFKEQ. V shed 0 bases and J shed 3 bases, with 11 bases lying between them. The CDR3 DNA is TGTGCCAGCAGCCAAGATGAGGGGGTCGACACTGAAGCTTTCTTT. Encoded protein: CASSQDEGVDTEAFF.

The chain joins TRBV21-1 to TRBJ1-1; the D call in the table, TRBD1, was not verified against the DNA. TRBV21-1 is termed a pseudogene. CDR3 size: 14 residues. The CDR3 DNA reads as TGTGCCAGCAGCAAGGGGACAGGGAAGAATGAAGCTTTCTTT. Amino acids: CASSKGTGKNEAFF.

The chain couples TRBV7-2 to TRBJ1-2; no reliable D call. The CDR3 is made up of 13 amino acids. Germline-derived CDR1 and CDR2 are SGHTA and FQGNSA. V dropped 3 bases and J dropped 8 bases, with 13 bases sitting between them. The CDR3 loop is CASSLQFPRGYTF. CDR3 DNA sequence: TGTGCCAGCAGCTTGCAGTTTCCTAGAGGCTACACCTTC.

The gene calls are TRBV10-3 and TRBJ2-7; 13 bases are shared with TRBD2. This CDR3 is built from 14 residues. Germline V gene sequence: CDR1 ENHRY, CDR2 SYGVKD. V shed 10 bases and J 1 base; nucleotides not matched to a gene: 4. The CDR3 bases are TGTGCCACCATGGGACTAGCGGGGTCCTACGAGCAGTACTTC. It yields the protein CATMGLAGSYEQYF.

The chain recombines TRBV7-3 with TRBJ2-7, with a possible D match to TRBD1 (5 bases). Trimming took off 5 bases at V and 3 bases at J, with 11 bases between the two ends. Germline V gene data show CDR1 as SGHTA and CDR2 as FQGTGA. The CDR3 loop spans 13 amino acids. The DNA of the CDR3 is TGTGCCAGCAGCCCCCCAGGGAACTACGAGCAGTACTTC. This gives the protein CASSPPGNYEQYF.

This clone came up once. The chain recombines TRBV12-2 with TRBJ2-7; TRBD2 is the table's D call, not checked against the DNA. TRBV12-2 counts as a pseudogene. This CDR3 has 17 residues. The CDR3 nucleotides are TGTGCAATCGGGGGGCTAGCGGGAAGAGGTCGGGTCCACGAGCAGTACTTC. Translating gives CAIGGLAGRGRVHEQYF.